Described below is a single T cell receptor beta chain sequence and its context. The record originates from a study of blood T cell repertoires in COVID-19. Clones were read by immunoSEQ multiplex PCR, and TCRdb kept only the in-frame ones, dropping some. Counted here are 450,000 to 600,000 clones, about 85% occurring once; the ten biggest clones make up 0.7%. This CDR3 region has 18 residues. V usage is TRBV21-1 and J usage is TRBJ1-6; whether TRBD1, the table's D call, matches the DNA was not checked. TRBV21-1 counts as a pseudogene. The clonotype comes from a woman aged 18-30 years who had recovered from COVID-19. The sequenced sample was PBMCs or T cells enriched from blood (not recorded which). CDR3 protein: CASSKGMGQGEINSPLHF. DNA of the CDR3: TGTGCCAGCAGCAAAGGGATGGGACAGGGGGAAATTAATTCACCCCTCCACTTT.